The 26 T cell receptor beta chains below were found in one sample sequenced in a study of T-cell memory formation after mild COVID-19. TCRdb re-derived calls from the 5' RACE reads in MiXCR, one entry per CDR3 protein. The sample includes about 190,000 distinct CDR3 sequences, approximately 20% seen only once; the top ten take roughly 2.6%. Sequenced sample: PBMCs or a T cell subset sorted from them (not recorded which). Receptor source: an adult woman who had mild COVID-19 (a few samples of this study predate the infection). Cell type and time point are not known.

The genes are TRBV7-9 and TRBJ1-2, with 9 bases aligning to TRBD1. J was trimmed by 6 bases and V by 0 bases; bases with no gene match: 5. Germline V gene lookup returns CDR1 SEHNR and CDR2 FQNEAQ (reference sequence). The CDR3 loop spans 15 amino acids. The DNA for the CDR3 is TGTGCCAGCAGCTTAGCGGGGACAGGGAAAAATGGCTACACCTTC. Translated, it gives CASSLAGTGKNGYTF.

This clonotype occurred a few times. This chain links TRBV18 with TRBJ2-5; 10 bases map to TRBD1. J was trimmed by 5 bases and V by 3 bases; bases with no gene match: 3. The CDR3 runs to 14 residues. Looked up from germline, CDR1 is KGHSH and CDR2 is LQKENI. This CDR3 reads CASSPPGQGETQYF. In DNA, the CDR3 is TGTGCCAGCTCACCTCCGGGACAGGGGGAGACCCAGTACTTC. The entire variable domain, with the rest obtained from reference TRBV18 and TRBJ2-5, is as follows: NAGVMQNPRHLVRRRGQEARLRCSPMKGHSHVYWYRQLPEEGLKFMVYLQKENIIDESGMPKERFSAEFPKEGPSILRIQQVVRGDSAAYFCASSPPGQGETQYFGPGTRLLVL.

This clonotype showed up many times. The chain uses TRBV5-1 and TRBJ2-1, with 13 bases aligning to TRBD2. CDR3 size: 15 residues. The germline V gene encodes CDR1 SGHRS and CDR2 YFSETQ. J was trimmed by 7 bases and V by 0 bases; bases with no gene match: 1. CDR3 DNA sequence: TGCGCCAGCAGCTTGGGGACTAGCGGGAGTAATGAGCAGTTCTTC. This codes for CASSLGTSGSNEQFF.

This clonotype was observed a single time. The chain recombines TRBV19 with TRBJ1-2; D gene unclear. The V and J ends lost 3 bases and 4 bases respectively, with 12 bases between them. This CDR3 region has 14 residues. Germline lookup yields CDR1 LNHDA and CDR2 SQIVND (reference sequence). CDR3 loop: CASSISAGVYGYTF. The CDR3 nucleotides are TGTGCCAGTAGTATTTCGGCAGGCGTCTATGGCTACACCTTC.

The chain recombines TRBV9 with TRBJ2-1; D is perhaps TRBD2 (6 bases). The V gene lost 7 bases and the J gene lost 1 base, with 18 bases spanning the gap. From germline, CDR1 is SGDLS and CDR2 YYNGEE. The CDR3 runs to 16 residues. The DNA of the CDR3 is TGTGCCAGCCGACGCCAGGAGGCGGGATCCTACAATGAGCAGTTCTTC. Residues: CASRRQEAGSYNEQFF.

This chain connects TRBV27 to TRBJ2-5; the match to TRBD2 covers 8 bases. The length of the CDR3 is 15 residues. CDR1 MNHEY and CDR2 SMNVEV come from the germline V gene (reference sequence). V gave up 5 bases and J gave up 5 bases; unmatched junction bases: 10. The chain's CDR3 is CASSMQRGIGETQYF. The DNA for the CDR3 is TGTGCCAGCAGTATGCAGCGGGGGATAGGGGAGACCCAGTACTTC.

This clonotype was recorded a few times. The rearrangement links TRBV7-3 to TRBJ2-3, with D possibly called TRBD1 or TRBD2 (5 bases each). This CDR3 is built from 14 residues. Germline assignment: CDR1 SGHTA and CDR2 FQGTGA. V was shortened by 5 bases and J by 9 bases, with 18 bases between the two germline ends. The CDR3 sequence: CASSPGPPPGTQYF. The DNA for the CDR3 is TGTGCCAGCAGCCCGGGACCCCCGCCGGGAACGCAGTATTTT.

The sample holds a few counts of this clonotype. The genes are TRBV30 and TRBJ2-5; 12 nucleotides align to TRBD2. Germline V lookup: CDR1 GTSNPN, CDR2 SVGIG (reference sequence). The CDR3 extends over 14 amino acids. V dropped 4 bases and J dropped 5; count of bases not matched to a gene: 5. CDR3 DNA sequence: TGTGCCTGGACTAGCGGGGGGGTCGGGGAGACCCAGTACTTC. The encoded protein is CAWTSGGVGETQYF.

Here the CDR3 reads CASSNRGFLSNSPLHF. For the CDR3, the DNA is TGTGCCAGCAGCAATAGGGGATTCTTGAGTAATTCACCCCTCCACTTT. The chain couples TRBV7-2 to TRBJ1-6; maybe TRBD1 (5 bases). Germline V gene data show CDR1 as SGHTA and CDR2 as FQGNSA. The CDR3 runs 16 residues. V shed 5 bases and J shed 6 bases, with 17 bases lying between them.

The V call is TRBV7-9, the J call TRBJ1-3; no definite D call. The CDR3 has 16 amino acids. CDR1 SEHNR and CDR2 FQNEAQ come from the germline V gene (reference sequence). Deletions cut 5 bases from V and 4 bases from J, with 18 bases between. In DNA, the CDR3 is TGTGCCAGCAGCCGACTATCTGGTCCACTCGGAAACACCATATATTTT. It translates to CASSRLSGPLGNTIYF.

This clonotype has only a few counts. V is TRBV27 and J is TRBJ2-3, with D unresolved. Germline V gene lookup returns CDR1 MNHEY and CDR2 SMNVEV (reference sequence). The CDR3 contains 16 residues. V dropped 5 bases and J dropped 0 bases, with 15 bases sitting between them. The CDR3 here is CASSPQSQISTDTQYF. The CDR3 nucleotides are TGTGCCAGCAGTCCCCAATCCCAGATTAGCACAGATACGCAGTATTTT.

There are a few counts of this clonotype. V usage is TRBV5-1 and J usage is TRBJ2-3; 7 bases agree with TRBD1. Losses at the gene ends were 6 bases for V and 0 bases for J; bases not matched to a gene: 13. Germline assignment: CDR1 SGHRS and CDR2 YFSETQ. The CDR3 has 17 residues. This chain's CDR3 is CASTYPSRGGSTDTQYF. As DNA, the CDR3 is TGCGCCAGCACCTACCCCAGCCGAGGGGGCAGCACAGATACGCAGTATTTT.

There are a few counts of this clonotype. The J gene is TRBJ1-1, the V gene TRBV12-3 or TRBV12-4; no definite D call. V was trimmed by 2 bases and J by 1 base, leaving 17 bases between them. The CDR3 covers 17 residues. This CDR3 reads CASSLRGLVRGNTEAFF. CDR3 nucleotide sequence: TGTGCCAGCAGTTTACGGGGTTTGGTCAGAGGGAACACTGAAGCTTTCTTT.

In this sample, this clonotype turned up a few times. The chain couples TRBV9 to TRBJ1-4; 11 positions match TRBD1. Trimming at V came to 2 bases and at J to 8 bases, leaving 2 bases not matched to a gene. The CDR3 covers 14 residues. CDR1 and CDR2 (germline): SGDLS, YYNGEE. This CDR3 is CASSVGTGGEKLFF. In DNA, the CDR3 is TGTGCCAGCAGCGTCGGGACAGGGGGAGAAAAACTGTTTTTT.

V is TRBV5-1 and J is TRBJ1-5; 10 bases line up with TRBD1. V lost 0 bases, J lost 1 base, and 4 bases stayed unmatched. Looked up from germline, CDR1 is SGHRS and CDR2 is YFSETQ. The CDR3 has 17 amino acids. CDR3 in DNA: TGCGCCAGCAGCTTGGGTGAGGGACAGGGGAGCAATCAGCCCCAGCATTTT. It codes for CASSLGEGQGSNQPQHF.

The rearrangement uses TRBV7-8 and TRBJ1-1; D call uncertain. Germline V lookup: CDR1 SGHVS, CDR2 FQNEAQ. This CDR3 comprises 14 residues. V lost 1 base and J 1 base, leaving 7 bases between the germline ends. The CDR3 sequence: CASSLGSRNTEAFF. DNA of the CDR3: TGTGCCAGCAGCTTAGGTAGTAGGAACACTGAAGCTTTCTTT.

V and J are TRBV18 and TRBJ1-2; TRBD1 matches at 10 bases. Germline V gives CDR1 KGHSH, CDR2 LQKENI. CDR3 length equals 14 residues. Unmatched junction bases numbered 8, after V lost 6 bases and J lost 7 bases. CDR3 loop: CASSLTGGAGGYTF. The CDR3 coding sequence is TGTGCCAGCTCCCTGACAGGGGGCGCCGGTGGCTACACCTTC.

This clonotype was detected a few times. This chain uses TRBV25-1 with TRBJ2-2; D call uncertain. V lost 2 bases to trimming and J lost 5 bases, with 18 bases between them. CDR1 MGHDK and CDR2 SYGVNS come from the germline V gene. The CDR3 runs to 17 residues. The CDR3 reads CASSESQHGVLTGELFF. CDR3 in DNA: TGTGCCAGCAGTGAAAGTCAACATGGGGTATTAACCGGGGAGCTGTTTTTT. Looking up the rest from reference TRBV25-1 and TRBJ2-2 gives the full variable domain: EADIYQTPRYLVIGTGKKITLECSQTMGHDKMYWYQQDPGMELHLIHYSYGVNSTEKGDLSSESTVSRIRTEHFPLTLESARPSHTSQYLCASSESQHGVLTGELFFGEGSRLTVL.

This clonotype was detected a few times. The chain has TRBV30 and TRBJ2-3; D not resolved. With 3 bases removed from V and 4 bases from J, the gap between germline ends came to 20 bases. Germline lookup yields CDR1 GTSNPN and CDR2 SVGIG (reference sequence). The CDR3 runs 16 residues. CDR3 DNA sequence: TGTGCCTGGAGCGCGTTTTCCCCGGTCGTTCCAGATACGCAGTATTTT. This gives the protein CAWSAFSPVVPDTQYF. Drawing the rest from reference TRBV30 and TRBJ2-3, the complete variable domain is SQTIHQWPATLVQPVGSPLSLECTVEGTSNPNLYWYRQAAGRGLQLLFYSVGIGQISSEVPQNLSASRPQDRQFILSSKKLLLSDSGFYLCAWSAFSPVVPDTQYFGPGTRLTVL.

This clonotype showed up just once. V is TRBV9 and J is TRBJ2-5, with 14 bases lining up with TRBD2. This CDR3 region has 17 residues. The V gene's germline CDR1 is SGDLS and CDR2 YYNGEE. With V trimmed by 4 bases and J by 1 base, 6 bases remained unmatched. The CDR3 spells CASSHRTSGGFQETQYF. The CDR3 DNA follows: TGTGCCAGCAGCCACCGGACTAGCGGGGGGTTCCAAGAGACCCAGTACTTC.

This clonotype was recorded a few times. V and J are TRBV12-3 or TRBV12-4 and TRBJ2-3; 8 positions agree with TRBD2. This CDR3 has 16 residues. The V gene end was trimmed by 7 bases and the J gene end by 5 bases; junction bases not matched to a gene: 14. Written as DNA, the CDR3 is TGTGCCAGCATCCTGGGCACCGGGGGGGCAGGAGATACGCAGTATTTT. It is translated as CASILGTGGAGDTQYF.

V and J are TRBV7-9 and TRBJ2-5, with 11 bases matching TRBD2. CDR3 size: 15 residues. CDR1 is SEHNR, CDR2 FQNEAQ, per germline (reference sequence). The J segment lost 5 bases and the V segment lost 4 bases, leaving 6 bases of the junction unmatched. CDR3 sequence reads: CASSSGLAERETQYF. CDR3 nucleotides: TGTGCCAGCAGCTCGGGACTAGCGGAAAGGGAGACCCAGTACTTC. Full variable domain (outside the CDR3, taken from reference TRBV7-9 and TRBJ2-5): DTGVSQNPRHKITKRGQNVTFRCDPISEHNRLYWYRQTLGQGPEFLTYFQNEAQLEKSRLLSDRFSAERPKGSFSTLEIQRTEQGDSAMYLCASSSGLAERETQYFGPGTRLLVL.

This clonotype was seen many times. V gene TRBV4-1 combines with J gene TRBJ2-7, with TRBD1 as a possible D gene (5 bases). V was clipped by 4 bases and J by 7 bases, with 20 bases between them. The CDR3 has 15 residues. Germline V gene data show CDR1 as MGHRA and CDR2 as YSYEKL. The CDR3 spells CASSLTLGRAEEQYF. CDR3 DNA: TGCGCCAGCAGCCTCACCTTGGGCAGGGCGGAGGAGCAGTACTTC.

This clonotype has a count of ten or more. This chain uses TRBV2 with TRBJ2-5; possibly TRBD1 for D (6 bases). The CDR3 is 13 residues long. CDR1 is SNHLY and CDR2 is FYNNEI in the germline V gene. Deletions cut 4 bases from V and 2 bases from J, with 8 bases between. CDR3 in DNA: TGTGCCAGCAGTGCAGGGGCTCAAGAGACCCAGTACTTC. It encodes CASSAGAQETQYF.

The gene calls are TRBV7-2 and TRBJ2-1; either TRBD1 or TRBD2 may supply D (5 bases each). The V end lost 1 base, the J end lost 8 bases, and 15 bases lay between the germline ends. CDR1 is SGHTA, CDR2 FQGNSA, per germline. The CDR3 loop spans 15 amino acids. CDR3 DNA: TGTGCCAGCAGCTTAGTCGGACTCAGGGCCGATGAGCAGTTCTTC. As protein: CASSLVGLRADEQFF. Full variable domain (outside the CDR3, taken from reference TRBV7-2 and TRBJ2-1): GAGVSQSPSNKVTEKGKDVELRCDPISGHTALYWYRQSLGQGLEFLIYFQGNSAPDKSGLPSDRFSAERTGGSVSTLTIQRTQQEDSAVYLCASSLVGLRADEQFFGPGTRLTVL.

This clonotype was seen only a few times. V and J are TRBV5-6 and TRBJ2-1; the D gene is possibly TRBD2 (6 bases). Trimming removed 6 bases from V and 4 bases from J, with 20 bases in between. CDR1 is SGHDT, CDR2 YYEEEE, per germline. This CDR3 contains 16 residues. CDR3 nucleotides: TGTGCCAGCACGCGCGAGGGGAGGAGGGGATACAATGAGCAGTTCTTC. Its translation: CASTREGRRGYNEQFF.